This T cell receptor beta chain was retrieved from a study of response to subunit inactivated influenza vaccine. TCRdb processed the RT-PCR reads anew with MiXCR; each CDR3 protein has one entry. The data show approximately 500,000 distinct CDR3 sequences, with less than 25% seen just once and 2.5% to 3% held by the top ten. These data also featured in a second study, about T cells expressing NK-cell markers. That paper states: Scientists made TCR beta cDNA using 5'RACE template switching with UMIs. Repertoire data for TCR beta were derived from sorted T cells (CD3+CD56+NKG2C+, CD3+CD56+NKG2C- and CD3+CD56-NKG2C+).

Sequenced here: CD4+ T cells sorted from PBMCs, sampled roughly 12 days after vaccination. The source of this sequence is a man aged 50 to 59 who received an inactivated influenza vaccine.

The CDR3 reads CSAPRGAKNIQYF. Here the CDR3 DNA reads TGCAGTGCGCCAAGGGGTGCCAAAAACATTCAGTACTTC. V is TRBV20-1 and J is TRBJ2-4; tentatively, D is TRBD1 (5 bases). CDR3 size: 13 residues. V lost 6 bases to trimming and J lost 1 base, with 10 bases between them. The germline V gene has CDR1 DFQATT and CDR2 SNEGSKA (reference sequence).